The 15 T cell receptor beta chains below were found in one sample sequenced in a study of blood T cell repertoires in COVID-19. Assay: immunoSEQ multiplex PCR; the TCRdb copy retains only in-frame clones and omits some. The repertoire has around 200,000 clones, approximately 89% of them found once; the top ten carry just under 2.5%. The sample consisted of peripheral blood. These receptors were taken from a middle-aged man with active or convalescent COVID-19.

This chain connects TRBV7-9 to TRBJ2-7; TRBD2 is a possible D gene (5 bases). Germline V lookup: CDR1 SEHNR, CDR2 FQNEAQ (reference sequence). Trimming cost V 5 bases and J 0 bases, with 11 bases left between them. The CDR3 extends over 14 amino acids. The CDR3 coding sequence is TGTGCCAGCAGCCGGGGAGAGAGCTCCTACGAGCAGTACTTC. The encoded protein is CASSRGESSYEQYF.

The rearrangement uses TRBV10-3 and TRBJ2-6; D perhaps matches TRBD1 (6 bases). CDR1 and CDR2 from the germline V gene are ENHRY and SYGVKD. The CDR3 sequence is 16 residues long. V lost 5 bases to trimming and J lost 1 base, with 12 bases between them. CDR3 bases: TGTGCCATCAGTCACCGGGACACTTCTGGGGCCAACGTCCTGACTTTC. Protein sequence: CAISHRDTSGANVLTF.

Here the CDR3 DNA reads TGTGCCAGCACCGATGAAAGGGGATTCTTCGGAAACACCATATATTTT. Amino acids: CASTDERGFFGNTIYF. V and J are TRBV19 and TRBJ1-3, with a possible D match to TRBD1 (5 bases). Germline CDR1 and CDR2: LNHDA and SQIVND (reference sequence). V was trimmed by 9 bases and J by 4 bases, leaving 22 bases between them. The CDR3 totals 16 residues.

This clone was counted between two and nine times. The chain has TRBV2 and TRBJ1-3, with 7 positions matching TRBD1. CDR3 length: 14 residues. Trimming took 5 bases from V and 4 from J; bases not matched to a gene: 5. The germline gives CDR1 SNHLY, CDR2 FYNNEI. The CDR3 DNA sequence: TGTGCCAGCAGTAGACAGGGTGGAGGAAACACCATATATTTT. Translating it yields CASSRQGGGNTIYF.

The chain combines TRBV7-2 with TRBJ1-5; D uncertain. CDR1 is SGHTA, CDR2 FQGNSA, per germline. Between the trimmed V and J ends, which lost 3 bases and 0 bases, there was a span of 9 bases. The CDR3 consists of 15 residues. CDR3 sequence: CASSFWLDSNQPQHF. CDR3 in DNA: TGTGCCAGCAGCTTTTGGCTCGATAGCAATCAGCCCCAGCATTTT.

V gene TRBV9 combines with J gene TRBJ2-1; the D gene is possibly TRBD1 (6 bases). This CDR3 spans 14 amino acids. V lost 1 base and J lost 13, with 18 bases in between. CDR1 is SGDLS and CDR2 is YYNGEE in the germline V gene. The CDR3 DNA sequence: TGTGCCAGCAGCGTACAGGAAACAGGGCCTAATCAGTTCTTC. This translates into CASSVQETGPNQFF.

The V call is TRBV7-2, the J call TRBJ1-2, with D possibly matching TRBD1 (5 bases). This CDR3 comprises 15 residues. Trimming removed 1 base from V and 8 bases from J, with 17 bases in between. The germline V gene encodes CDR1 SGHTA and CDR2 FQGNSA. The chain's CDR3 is CASSLDWRGEVGYTF. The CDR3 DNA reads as TGTGCCAGCAGCTTAGATTGGAGGGGAGAGGTGGGCTACACCTTC.

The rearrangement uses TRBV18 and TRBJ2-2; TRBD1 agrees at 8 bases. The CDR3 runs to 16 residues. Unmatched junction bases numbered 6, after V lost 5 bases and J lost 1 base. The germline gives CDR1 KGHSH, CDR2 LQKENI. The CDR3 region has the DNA TGTGCCAGCTCAAGGACAGGGATAAGGAACACCGGGGAGCTGTTTTTT. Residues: CASSRTGIRNTGELFF. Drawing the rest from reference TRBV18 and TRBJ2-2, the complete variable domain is NAGVMQNPRHLVRRRGQEARLRCSPMKGHSHVYWYRQLPEEGLKFMVYLQKENIIDESGMPKERFSAEFPKEGPSILRIQQVVRGDSAAYFCASSRTGIRNTGELFFGEGSRLTVL.

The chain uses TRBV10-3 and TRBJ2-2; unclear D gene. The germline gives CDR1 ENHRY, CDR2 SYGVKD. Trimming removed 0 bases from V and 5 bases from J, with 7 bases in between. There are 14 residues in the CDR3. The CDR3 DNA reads TGTGCCATCAGTGAGTCGAAACAGACCGGGGAGCTGTTTTTT. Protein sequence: CAISESKQTGELFF.

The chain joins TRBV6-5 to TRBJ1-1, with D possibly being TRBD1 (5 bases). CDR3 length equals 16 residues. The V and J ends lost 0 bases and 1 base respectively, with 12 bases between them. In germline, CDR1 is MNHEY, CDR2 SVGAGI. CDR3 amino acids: CASSYSVPTANTEAFF. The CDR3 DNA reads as TGTGCCAGCAGTTACTCCGTACCGACAGCGAACACTGAAGCTTTCTTT.

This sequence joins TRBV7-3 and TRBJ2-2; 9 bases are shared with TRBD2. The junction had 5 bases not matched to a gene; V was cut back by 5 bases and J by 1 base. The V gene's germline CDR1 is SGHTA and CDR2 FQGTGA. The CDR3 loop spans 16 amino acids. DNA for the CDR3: TGTGCCAGCAGCCCCAATAGCGGGGGGAACACCGGGGAGCTGTTTTTT. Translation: CASSPNSGGNTGELFF. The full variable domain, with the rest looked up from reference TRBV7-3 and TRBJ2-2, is GAGVSQTPSNKVTEKGKYVELRCDPISGHTALYWYRQSLGQGPEFLIYFQGTGAADDSGLPNDRFFAVRPEGSVSTLKIQRTERGDSAVYLCASSPNSGGNTGELFFGEGSRLTVL.

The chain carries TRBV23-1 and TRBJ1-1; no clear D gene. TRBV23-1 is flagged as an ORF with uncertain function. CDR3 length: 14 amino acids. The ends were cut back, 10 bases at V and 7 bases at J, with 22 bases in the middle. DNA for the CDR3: TGCGCCAACCAGACGGAGGCGAGGTGGGTTGAAGCTTTCTTT. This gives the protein CANQTEARWVEAFF.

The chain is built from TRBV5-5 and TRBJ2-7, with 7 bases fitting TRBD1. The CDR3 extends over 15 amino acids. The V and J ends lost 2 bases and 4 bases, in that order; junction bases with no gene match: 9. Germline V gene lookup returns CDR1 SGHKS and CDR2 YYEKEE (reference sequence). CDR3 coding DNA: TGTGCCAGCAGCTTTTCGACAGGGTTGCAGTACGAGCAGTACTTC. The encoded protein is CASSFSTGLQYEQYF.

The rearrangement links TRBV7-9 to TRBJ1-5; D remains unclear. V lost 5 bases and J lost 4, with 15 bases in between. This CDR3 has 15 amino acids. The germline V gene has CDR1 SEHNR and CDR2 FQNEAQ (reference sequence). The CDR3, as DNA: TGTGCCAGCAGCCCAGCGGGGTTGGGGAATCAGCCCCAGCATTTT. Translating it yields CASSPAGLGNQPQHF.

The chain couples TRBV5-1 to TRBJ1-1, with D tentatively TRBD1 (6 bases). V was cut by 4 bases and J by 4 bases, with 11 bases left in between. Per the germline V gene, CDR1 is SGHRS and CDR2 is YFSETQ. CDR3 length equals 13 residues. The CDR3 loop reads CASSRQAITEAFF. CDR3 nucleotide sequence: TGCGCCAGCAGCCGACAGGCCATCACTGAAGCTTTCTTT.